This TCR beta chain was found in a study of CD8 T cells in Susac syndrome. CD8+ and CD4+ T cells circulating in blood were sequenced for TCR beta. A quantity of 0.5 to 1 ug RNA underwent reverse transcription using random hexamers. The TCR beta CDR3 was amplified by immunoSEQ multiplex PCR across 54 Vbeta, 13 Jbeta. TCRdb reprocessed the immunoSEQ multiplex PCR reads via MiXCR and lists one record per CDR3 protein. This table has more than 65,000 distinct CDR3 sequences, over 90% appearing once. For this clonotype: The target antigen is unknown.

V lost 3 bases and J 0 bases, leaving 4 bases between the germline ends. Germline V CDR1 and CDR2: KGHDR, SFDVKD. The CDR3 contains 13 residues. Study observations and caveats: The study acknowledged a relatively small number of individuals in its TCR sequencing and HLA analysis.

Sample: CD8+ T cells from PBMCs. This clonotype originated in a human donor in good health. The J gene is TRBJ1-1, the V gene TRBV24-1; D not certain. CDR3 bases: TGTGCCACCAGTGATGTTTTGAACACTGAAGCTTTCTTT. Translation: CATSDVLNTEAFF.